These T cell receptor beta chains were read from a single sample in a study of graft-versus-host responses after intestinal transplantation. The antigens for these receptors are not known. Sequencing was performed with immunoSEQ multiplex PCR; in TCRdb, only in-frame clones are kept and a portion is missing. The table shows more than 70,000 clones, with roughly nine tenths occurring only once. This specimen consisted of unstimulated CD4+ T cells sorted from spleen or lymph node cells, obtained before intestinal transplant. Receptors were obtained from a human donor who received an intestinal transplant. The CDR3 runs from the conserved cysteine through the conserved F or W. D genes are given only for firm matches. A row's size may be missing; if present it is once, few, many or a size class.

d_gene,abundance,v_gene,len,j_gene,CDR3nt,CDR3aa
-,-,TRBV6-4,13,TRBJ1-5,TGTGCCAGCAGTGGGGAGGGCGGCCAGCCCCAGCATTTT,CASSGEGGQPQHF
-,-,TRBV5-1,12,TRBJ1-2,TGCGCCAGCAGGGAAGGGGAGGATGGCTACACCTTC,CASREGEDGYTF
-,-,TRBV14,13,TRBJ2-7,TGTGCCAGCAGCCACGGGTTCTCCTACGAGCAGTACTTC,CASSHGFSYEQYF
TRBD2,-,TRBV5-1,16,TRBJ2-7,TGCGCCAGCAGACTGCCGCGACTAGCGGGGGGGGATGAGCAGTACTTC,CASRLPRLAGGDEQYF
-,once,TRBV11-1,14,TRBJ1-1,TGTGCCAGCAGGCCCGGGACTGTGAACACTGAAGCTTTCTTT,CASRPGTVNTEAFF
TRBD2,-,TRBV9,15,TRBJ2-3,TGTGCCAGCACAACGGGACTAACATACACAGATACGCAGTATTTT,CASTTGLTYTDTQYF
TRBD1,-,TRBV27,15,TRBJ1-2,TGTGCCAGCACCCCGGGGACAGGGGTGTCGGGTGGCTACACCTTC,CASTPGTGVSGGYTF
-,-,TRBV23-1,11,TRBJ1-4,TGCGCCAGCCGAGCAAATGAAAAACTGTTTTTT,CASRANEKLFF
TRBD2,-,TRBV15,14,TRBJ2-3,TGTGCCACCAGGGGACTAGCGGTCACAGATACGCAGTATTTT,CATRGLAVTDTQYF
-,-,TRBV7-3,13,TRBJ2-3,TGTGCCAGCAGCCCGAAGGGAGTGGGTACGCAGTATTTT,CASSPKGVGTQYF
TRBD2,-,TRBV4-1,14,TRBJ2-5,TGCGCCAGCAGCCGCGGGGGGGCGGGTGAGACCCAGTACTTC,CASSRGGAGETQYF
-,-,TRBV5-6,15,TRBJ1-5,TGTGCCAGCAGCCCCAGGGGCTATAGCAATCAGCCCCAGCATTTT,CASSPRGYSNQPQHF
-,-,TRBV9,19,TRBJ1-1,TGTGCCAGCAGCCGACGGCAGGGGTCGCCTGTCCTACTGAACACTGAAGCTTTCTTT,CASSRRQGSPVLLNTEAFF
-,-,TRBV9,16,TRBJ2-5,TGTGCCAGCAGCGTAGAAGGGTTTAGCGGTCGGGAGACCCAGTACTTC,CASSVEGFSGRETQYF
-,-,TRBV29-1,13,TRBJ2-7,TGCAGCGTTGCACGAGGGAGCTCCTACGAGCAGTACTTC,CSVARGSSYEQYF
TRBD1,-,TRBV5-1,15,TRBJ2-7,TGCGCCAGCAGCTTTATCAGGGGGCGGTCCTACGAGCAGTACTTC,CASSFIRGRSYEQYF
-,once,TRBV10-1,15,TRBJ2-2,TGCGCCAGCAGTGAGTCGGGAGACTACACCGGGGAGCTGTTTTTT,CASSESGDYTGELFF
-,once,TRBV5-1,14,TRBJ1-1,TGCGCCAGCAGCTTTCAGGGGACCCCCACTGAAGCTTTCTTT,CASSFQGTPTEAFF
TRBD1,-,TRBV7-3,13,TRBJ2-1,TGTGCCAGCAGCTCGGACAGGGCCCATGAGCAGTTCTTC,CASSSDRAHEQFF
-,-,TRBV5-6,12,TRBJ1-2,TGTGCCAGCAGCTTAAGGGGATATGGCTACACCTTC,CASSLRGYGYTF
TRBD2,once,TRBV5-4,13,TRBJ2-1,TGTGCCAGCAGCTTCTTAGCGGGGGGGTTGGGTTTCTTC,CASSFLAGGLGFF
TRBD2,-,TRBV6-6,16,TRBJ2-7,TGTGCCAGCAGTTACTCGGGACTAGCGGGGGGCCACGAGCAGTACTTC,CASSYSGLAGGHEQYF
-,once,TRBV6-6,14,TRBJ1-5,TGTGCCAGCAGTGACAGCTATAGCAATCAGCCCCAGCATTTT,CASSDSYSNQPQHF
TRBD1,-,TRBV11-1,15,TRBJ1-4,TGTGCCAGCAGCACAACAGGGGGCGCGGGTGAAAAACTGTTTTTT,CASSTTGGAGEKLFF
-,-,TRBV5-3,16,TRBJ2-3,TGTGCCAGAAGCGGAGCGCCGGGGGGCCGGGGAGATACGCAGTATTTT,CARSGAPGGRGDTQYF
TRBD1,-,TRBV2,14,TRBJ1-4,TGTGCCAGCAGTCCGGGACAGGGGTTTCGGGAACTGTTTTTT,CASSPGQGFRELFF
-,-,TRBV7-3,13,TRBJ2-3,TGTGCCAGCAGCCCCCAATCATTCGATACGCAGTATTTT,CASSPQSFDTQYF